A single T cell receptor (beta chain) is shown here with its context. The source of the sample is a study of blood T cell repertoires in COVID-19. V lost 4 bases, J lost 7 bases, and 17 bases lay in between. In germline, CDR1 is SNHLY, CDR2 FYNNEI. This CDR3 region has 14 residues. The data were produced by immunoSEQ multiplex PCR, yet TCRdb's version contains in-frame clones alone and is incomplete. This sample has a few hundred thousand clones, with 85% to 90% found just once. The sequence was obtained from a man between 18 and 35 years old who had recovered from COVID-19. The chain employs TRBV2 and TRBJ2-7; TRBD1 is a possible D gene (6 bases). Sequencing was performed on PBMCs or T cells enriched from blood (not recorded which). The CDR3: CASSGGWGPGEQYF. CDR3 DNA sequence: TGTGCCAGCAGTGGGGGCTGGGGGCCGGGGGAGCAGTACTTC. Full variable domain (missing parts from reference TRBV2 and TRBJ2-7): EPEVTQTPSHQVTQMGQEVILRCVPISNHLYFYWYRQILGQKVEFLVSFYNNEISEKSEIFDDQFSVERPDGSNFTLKIRSTKLEDSAMYFCASSGGWGPGEQYFGPGTRLTVT.